Listed here are 12 T cell receptor beta chains from one sample, sequenced in a study of blood T cells in healthy people across ages (dated by TCRdb to the mid-2010s). The library was made by 5' RACE. Sequencing instrument: Illumina HiSeq 2500. A second PCR of about 6 to 12 cycles was run with a J-beta primer mix and a sample-barcoded 5' primer. The public reads were quality trimmed at Q25 with fastp and then assembled into clones with MiXCR by TCRdb, keeping productive beta chains. Identical CDR3 protein sequences are pooled into one entry, listed with their most common genes and DNA. The sample contains more than 750,000 distinct CDR3 sequences, 25% to 30% of them found a single time. Of the sample, about 10% is held by the ten largest clones. The data also belong to a second study, concerning T cells of mothers and their children.

The sample comprised blood. These receptors were taken from a woman in her thirties or forties in good health.

At least ten counts were recorded for this clonotype. This chain links TRBV7-8 with TRBJ2-7, with 9 bases that match TRBD1. The CDR3 totals 18 residues. Germline CDR1 reads SGHVS; CDR2 reads FQNEAQ. The V gene end was trimmed by 7 bases and the J gene end by 5 bases; junction bases not matched to a gene: 21. The CDR3, as DNA: TGTGCCAGCAATACAGGACAGGGGCGTGTGGGATCTTTCGACGAGCAGTACTTC. This sequence encodes CASNTGQGRVGSFDEQYF.

The chain links TRBV5-1 to TRBJ1-2; D is unclear. This CDR3 region has 13 residues. The germline V gene encodes CDR1 SGHRS and CDR2 YFSETQ. Trimming removed 4 bases from V and 4 bases from J, with 11 bases in between. The CDR3 sequence is CASSPTEAYGYTF. The DNA for the CDR3 is TGCGCCAGCAGCCCTACAGAGGCCTATGGCTACACCTTC.

Many counts were recorded for this clonotype. The CDR3 sequence: CSVSGTDSNEQFF. CDR3 DNA sequence: TGCAGCGTTTCCGGGACAGACTCCAATGAGCAGTTCTTC. This chain connects TRBV29-1 to TRBJ2-1; 7 bases agree with TRBD1. Trimming took 5 bases from V and 6 from J; bases not matched to a gene: 7. The germline V gene has CDR1 SQVTM and CDR2 ANQGSEA. CDR3 length: 13 amino acids.

The sample holds a few counts of this clonotype. Its ends do not fully match the called genes, so a read error is possible. J is TRBJ2-6 and V is TRBV29-1, with D tentatively TRBD1 (5 bases). This CDR3 has 15 amino acids. Germline loops: CDR1 SQVTM, CDR2 ANQGSEA. For the CDR3, the DNA is TGCAGTCTTACATCCAGGGTCTCTGGGGCCAACGCCCTGACTTTC. It specifies CSLTSRVSGANALTF.

The chain combines TRBV27 with TRBJ2-3; 10 bases are a match to TRBD2. CDR3 length equals 17 residues. The ends lost 7 bases at V and 0 bases at J; junction bases unmatched: 10. CDR1 is MNHEY and CDR2 is SMNVEV in the germline V gene (reference sequence). The DNA for the CDR3 is TGTGCCAGCACCAAGCGAGCGGGGGGGCAGAGCACAGATACGCAGTATTTT. It yields the protein CASTKRAGGQSTDTQYF.

V usage is TRBV3-1 and J usage is TRBJ2-4; TRBD2 aligns across 9 bases. The CDR3 has 15 residues. Trimming took 4 bases from V and 15 from J; bases not matched to a gene: 16. From germline, CDR1 is LGHDT and CDR2 YNNKEL (reference sequence). CDR3 protein: CASSLRTSVSYERYF. The CDR3, as DNA: TGTGCCAGCAGCCTTCGGACTAGCGTATCCTACGAGCGGTACTTC.

As regards this clonotype: A much larger clone sits a single nucleotide away, making a read error possible. The chain has TRBV5-1 and TRBJ2-7, with 8 positions matching TRBD1. This CDR3 spans 15 amino acids. Germline CDR1 is SGHRS and CDR2 is YFSETQ. CDR3 DNA: TGCGTCAGCAGCGCCAGACAGGGGCTAGTCTACGAGCAGTACTTC. This codes for CVSSARQGLVYEQYF.

This clonotype showed up just a few times. The chain recombines TRBV18 with TRBJ1-4; 7 positions agree with TRBD1. Per germline, CDR1 KGHSH and CDR2 LQKENI. Trimming at V came to 1 base and at J to 2 bases, leaving 7 bases not matched to a gene. This CDR3 has 17 amino acids. CDR3: CASSPRGQEGTNEKLFF. CDR3 sequence (DNA): TGTGCCAGCTCACCACGAGGACAGGAGGGTACTAATGAAAAACTGTTTTTT.

The chain joins TRBV10-3 to TRBJ1-1; D is possibly TRBD1 (6 bases). Germline loops: CDR1 ENHRY, CDR2 SYGVKD. The CDR3 sequence is 13 residues long. V was shortened by 3 bases and J by 4 bases, with 9 bases between the two germline ends. The CDR3 loop reads CAISDGTPTEAFF. The CDR3 region has the DNA TGTGCCATCAGTGACGGGACACCCACTGAAGCTTTCTTT.

About this clonotype: One junction end disagrees with the germline gene, perhaps due to a read error. This chain uses TRBV24-1 with TRBJ2-1, with D perhaps TRBD2 (6 bases). From germline, CDR1 is KGHDR and CDR2 SFDVKD. This CDR3 contains 15 residues. The CDR3: CATGEGMGGGNEQFF. The CDR3 DNA reads TGTGCCACCGGTGAAGGGATGGGGGGAGGTAATGAGCAGTTCTTC.

The table lists this clonotype with many counts. The V gene is TRBV7-2, the J gene TRBJ2-1; D may be TRBD2 (5 bases). There are 12 residues in the CDR3. The germline V gene encodes CDR1 SGHTA and CDR2 FQGNSA. The V end was cut by 5 bases, the J end by 8 bases, with 10 bases between. The CDR3 protein is CASSTGWDEQFF. The CDR3 nucleotides are TGTGCCAGCAGCACGGGGTGGGATGAGCAGTTCTTC.

Many counts were recorded for this clonotype. This rearrangement joins TRBV7-2 to TRBJ2-7, with 8 bases identical to TRBD2. V was clipped by 5 bases and J by 3 bases; unmatched bases: 9. The length of the CDR3 is 15 residues. Germline assignment: CDR1 SGHTA and CDR2 FQGNSA. CDR3 in amino acids: CASSPFPSGGYEQYF. CDR3 in DNA: TGTGCCAGCAGCCCTTTTCCCAGCGGGGGCTACGAGCAGTACTTC.